The entry below gives a single TCR beta chain sequence along with its context. Its antigen is unidentified. Per the germline V gene, CDR1 is SGHRS and CDR2 is YFSETQ. V lost 4 bases and J lost 0, with 11 bases in between. The CDR3 loop spans 15 amino acids. These data belong to a study of cytomegalovirus exposure and HLA in healthy donors. Overall study results and limits: Three chains tied to CMV proved CMV antigen-specific in vitro.

Sequencing used immunoSEQ multiplex PCR; TCRdb keeps in-frame clones, though not all of them. Among 50,000 to 65,000 clones listed, 90% to 96% were seen once. This chain uses TRBV5-1 with TRBJ2-1; a possible D gene is TRBD2 (6 bases). This TCR came from a young woman in good health and CMV-seronegative. The sample comprised PBMCs. CDR3 bases: TGCGCCAGCAGCCCAGCGGGCCCCTCCTACAATGAGCAGTTCTTC. Its protein product is CASSPAGPSYNEQFF.